This T cell receptor (beta chain) was identified in a study of T cells after yellow fever vaccination. Study overall: Preparation of fractions with low cell numbers was performed using SMART-Seq v4 Ultra Low Input.

The CDR3 spans 11 residues. The germline V gene has CDR1 SGHAT and CDR2 FQNNGV. Trimming shortened V by 1 base and J by 8 bases, and 3 bases separated the two germline ends. This clonotype has a handful of counts. TCR cDNA was made by 5'RACE template switching, adding a universal primer site and UMIs. TCRdb itself ran the 5' RACE reads through MiXCR, one entry per CDR3 protein. The sample lists around 310,000 distinct CDR3 sequences; 8.7% were seen once. The sequenced sample was PBMCs, obtained on the day of the first yellow fever vaccination. The V and J genes are TRBV11-2 and TRBJ2-4, with D unclear. The receptor's source is a man aged 18-30 years who received the YFV17D yellow fever vaccine. This CDR3 is CASSLGDIQYF. The CDR3 nucleotides read TGTGCCAGCAGCTTAGGGGACATTCAGTACTTC. The full variable domain, in which reference TRBV11-2 and TRBJ2-4 provide the parts outside the CDR3, is EAGVAQSPRYKIIEKRQSVAFWCNPISGHATLYWYQQILGQGPKLLIQFQNNGVVDDSQLPKDRFSAERLKGVDSTLKIQPAKLEDSAVYLCASSLGDIQYFGAGTRLSVL.